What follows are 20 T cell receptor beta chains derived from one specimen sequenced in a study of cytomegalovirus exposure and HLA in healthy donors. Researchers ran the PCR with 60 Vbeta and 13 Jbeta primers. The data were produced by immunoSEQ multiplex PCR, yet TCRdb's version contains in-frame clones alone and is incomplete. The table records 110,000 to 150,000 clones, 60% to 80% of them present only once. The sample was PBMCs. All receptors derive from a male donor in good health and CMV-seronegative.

In nucleotides, the CDR3 is TGTGCATCAGGAGGAACCCCCTACGAGCAGTACTTC. Its protein is CASGGTPYEQYF. The genes are TRBV11-2 and TRBJ2-7, with D possibly matching TRBD2 (5 bases). Germline assignment: CDR1 SGHAT and CDR2 FQNNGV. This CDR3 region has 12 residues.

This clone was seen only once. As DNA, the CDR3 is TGTGCCAGCAGTCTCCGGAGGCCAGAAAGCTCTGGAAACACCATATATTTT. It translates to CASSLRRPESSGNTIYF. The chain links TRBV27 to TRBJ1-3; no clear D. The CDR3 has 17 amino acids. V lost 5 bases to trimming and J lost 0 bases, with 17 bases between them. Germline V gene data show CDR1 as MNHEY and CDR2 as SMNVEV (reference sequence).

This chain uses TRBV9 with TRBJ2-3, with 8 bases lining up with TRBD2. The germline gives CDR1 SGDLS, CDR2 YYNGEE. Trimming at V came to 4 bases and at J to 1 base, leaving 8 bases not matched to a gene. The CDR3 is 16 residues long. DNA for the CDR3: TGTGCCAGCAGCTCATTCCTACTAGCGGGCACAGATACGCAGTATTTT. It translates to CASSSFLLAGTDTQYF.

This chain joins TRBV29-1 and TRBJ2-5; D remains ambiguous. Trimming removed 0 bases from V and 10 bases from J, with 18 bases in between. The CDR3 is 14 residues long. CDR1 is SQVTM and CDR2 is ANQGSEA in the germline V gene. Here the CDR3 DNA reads TGCAGCGTTGAAGATGATTCCGAACCCCTAAGCCAGTACTTC. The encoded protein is CSVEDDSEPLSQYF.

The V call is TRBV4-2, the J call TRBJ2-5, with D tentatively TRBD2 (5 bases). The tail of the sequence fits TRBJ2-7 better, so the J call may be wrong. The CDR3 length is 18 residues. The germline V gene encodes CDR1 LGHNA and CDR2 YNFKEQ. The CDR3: CASSQREGGGRRSYEQYF. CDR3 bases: TGTGCCAGCAGCCAACGCGAAGGAGGCGGCCGACGATCCTACGAGCAGTACTTC.

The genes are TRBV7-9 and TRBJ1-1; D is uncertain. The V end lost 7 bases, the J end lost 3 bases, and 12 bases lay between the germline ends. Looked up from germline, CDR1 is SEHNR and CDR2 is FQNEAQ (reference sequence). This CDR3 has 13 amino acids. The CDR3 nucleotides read TGTGCCAGCACCCTTGATGCGGACACTGAAGCTTTCTTT. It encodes CASTLDADTEAFF.

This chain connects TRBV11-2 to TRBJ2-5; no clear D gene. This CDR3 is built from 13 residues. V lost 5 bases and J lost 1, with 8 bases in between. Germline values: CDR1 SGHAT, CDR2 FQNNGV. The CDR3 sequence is CASSLTSQETQYF. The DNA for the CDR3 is TGTGCCAGCAGCCTCACGAGCCAAGAGACCCAGTACTTC.

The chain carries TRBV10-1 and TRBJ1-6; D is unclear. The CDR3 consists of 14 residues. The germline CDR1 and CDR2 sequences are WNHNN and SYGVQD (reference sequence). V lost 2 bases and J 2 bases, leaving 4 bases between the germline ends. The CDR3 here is CASSEDTYNSPLHF. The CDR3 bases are TGCGCCAGCAGTGAGGACACCTATAATTCACCCCTCCACTTT.

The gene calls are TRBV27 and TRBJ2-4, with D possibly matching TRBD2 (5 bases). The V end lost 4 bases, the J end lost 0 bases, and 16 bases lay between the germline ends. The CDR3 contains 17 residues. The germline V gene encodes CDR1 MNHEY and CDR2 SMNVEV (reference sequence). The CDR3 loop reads CASSSRRGILAKNIQYF. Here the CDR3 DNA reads TGTGCCAGCAGTTCCCGTCGAGGGATCTTAGCCAAAAACATTCAGTACTTC.

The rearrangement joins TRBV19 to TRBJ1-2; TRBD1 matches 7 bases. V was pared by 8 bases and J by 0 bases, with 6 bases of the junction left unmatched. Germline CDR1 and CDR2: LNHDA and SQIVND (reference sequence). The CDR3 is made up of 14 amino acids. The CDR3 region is CASRTGNPNYGYTF. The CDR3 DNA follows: TGTGCCAGTCGGACAGGAAACCCTAACTATGGCTACACCTTC.

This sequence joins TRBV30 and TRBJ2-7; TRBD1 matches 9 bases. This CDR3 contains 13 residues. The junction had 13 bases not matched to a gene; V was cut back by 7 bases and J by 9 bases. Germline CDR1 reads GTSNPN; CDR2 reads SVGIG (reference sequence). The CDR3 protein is CASGKDRGKGQYF. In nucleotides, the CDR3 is TGTGCCTCCGGGAAGGACAGGGGAAAGGGGCAGTACTTC.

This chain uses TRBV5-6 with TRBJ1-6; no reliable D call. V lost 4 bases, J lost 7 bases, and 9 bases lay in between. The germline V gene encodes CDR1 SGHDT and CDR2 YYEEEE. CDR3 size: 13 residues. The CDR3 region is CASSLDTNSPLHF. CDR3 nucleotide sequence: TGTGCCAGCAGCCTCGACACAAATTCACCCCTCCACTTT.

CDR3 coding DNA: TGTGCCAGCAGTAAAAACAGGGGTTCCACTGAAGCTTTCTTT. Protein: CASSKNRGSTEAFF. The gene calls are TRBV27 and TRBJ1-1; 7 nucleotides align to TRBD1. This CDR3 comprises 14 residues. Germline lookup yields CDR1 MNHEY and CDR2 SMNVEV (reference sequence). The ends lost 5 bases at V and 4 bases at J; junction bases unmatched: 7.

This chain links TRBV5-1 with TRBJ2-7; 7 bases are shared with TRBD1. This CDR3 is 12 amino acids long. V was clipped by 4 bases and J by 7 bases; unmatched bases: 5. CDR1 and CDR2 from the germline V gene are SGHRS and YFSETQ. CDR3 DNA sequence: TGCGCCAGCAGCGGGTCAGGGGGTGAGCAGTACTTC. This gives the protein CASSGSGGEQYF.

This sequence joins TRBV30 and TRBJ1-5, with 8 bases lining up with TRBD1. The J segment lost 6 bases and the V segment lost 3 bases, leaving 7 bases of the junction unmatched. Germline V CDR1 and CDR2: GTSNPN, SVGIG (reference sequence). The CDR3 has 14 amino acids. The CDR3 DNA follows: TGTGCCTGGAGCACAGGACAGGGTTCTCAGCCCCAGCATTTT. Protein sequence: CAWSTGQGSQPQHF. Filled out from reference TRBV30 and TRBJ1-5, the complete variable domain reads SQTIHQWPATLVQPVGSPLSLECTVEGTSNPNLYWYRQAAGRGLQLLFYSVGIGQISSEVPQNLSASRPQDRQFILSSKKLLLSDSGFYLCAWSTGQGSQPQHFGDGTRLSIL.

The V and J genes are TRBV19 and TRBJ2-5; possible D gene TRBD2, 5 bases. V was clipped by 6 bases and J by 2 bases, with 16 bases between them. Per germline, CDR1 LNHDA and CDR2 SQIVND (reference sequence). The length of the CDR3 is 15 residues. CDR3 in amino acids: CASSFAVGRQETQYF. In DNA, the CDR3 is TGTGCCAGTAGCTTTGCAGTTGGGAGACAAGAGACCCAGTACTTC.

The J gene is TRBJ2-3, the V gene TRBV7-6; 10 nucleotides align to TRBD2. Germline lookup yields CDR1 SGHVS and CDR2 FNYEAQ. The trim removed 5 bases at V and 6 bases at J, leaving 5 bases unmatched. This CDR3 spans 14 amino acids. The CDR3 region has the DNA TGTGCCAGCAGCCTACTAGCGGGGTCGGATACGCAGTATTTT. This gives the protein CASSLLAGSDTQYF.

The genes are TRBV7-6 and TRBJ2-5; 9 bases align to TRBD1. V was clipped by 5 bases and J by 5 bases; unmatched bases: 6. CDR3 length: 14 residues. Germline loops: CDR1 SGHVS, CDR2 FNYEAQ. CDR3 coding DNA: TGTGCCAGCAGCCATGGACAGGGGAGGGAGACCCAGTACTTC. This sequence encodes CASSHGQGRETQYF.

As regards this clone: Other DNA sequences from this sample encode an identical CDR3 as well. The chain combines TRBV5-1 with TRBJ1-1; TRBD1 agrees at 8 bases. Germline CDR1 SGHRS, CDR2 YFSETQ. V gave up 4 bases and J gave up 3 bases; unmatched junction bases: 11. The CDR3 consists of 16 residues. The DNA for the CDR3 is TGCGCCAGCAGCCGTCAGGGGGCAGACGTGGACACTGAAGCTTTCTTT. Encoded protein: CASSRQGADVDTEAFF.

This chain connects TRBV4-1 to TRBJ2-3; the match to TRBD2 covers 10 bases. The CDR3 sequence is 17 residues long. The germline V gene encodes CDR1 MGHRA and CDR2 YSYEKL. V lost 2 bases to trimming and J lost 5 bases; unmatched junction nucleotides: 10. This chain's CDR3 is CASSQRASGGAGDTQYF. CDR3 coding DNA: TGCGCCAGCAGCCAAAGGGCGAGCGGGGGGGCCGGAGATACGCAGTATTTT.